The T cell receptor (beta chain) under discussion was sequenced for a study of identical twins. Notes on the study in general: The study drew conclusions from cross-sectional statistical analysis, not from following the same donors. Analyses based on zero insertions could be partly confounded by invariant MAIT and iNKT cells.

Note on this clonotype: Its antigen is not identified.

TCRdb fed the 5' RACE reads into MiXCR, producing one record per CDR3 protein. The sample consists of about 530,000 distinct CDR3 sequences, 20% to 25% of them appearing once. In germline, CDR1 is DFQATT, CDR2 SNEGSKA (reference sequence). The CDR3 is 13 residues long. The germline V and J ends were trimmed by 3 bases and 2 bases, with 10 bases remaining between them. This sample was also put to use in a study of yellow fever vaccine responses in identical twins. Turning to that study: Twins' vaccine T cell responses were reported to seem partly convergent and partly personalized.

This sequence originates from a woman between 18 and 29 years old in good health. The sample taken for sequencing was CD4+ T cells sorted from blood. V and J are TRBV20-1 and TRBJ1-2; TRBD1 might be the D (5 bases). The CDR3 protein is CSASQGVNYGYTF. In DNA, the CDR3 is TGCAGTGCTAGTCAGGGCGTCAACTATGGCTACACCTTC.